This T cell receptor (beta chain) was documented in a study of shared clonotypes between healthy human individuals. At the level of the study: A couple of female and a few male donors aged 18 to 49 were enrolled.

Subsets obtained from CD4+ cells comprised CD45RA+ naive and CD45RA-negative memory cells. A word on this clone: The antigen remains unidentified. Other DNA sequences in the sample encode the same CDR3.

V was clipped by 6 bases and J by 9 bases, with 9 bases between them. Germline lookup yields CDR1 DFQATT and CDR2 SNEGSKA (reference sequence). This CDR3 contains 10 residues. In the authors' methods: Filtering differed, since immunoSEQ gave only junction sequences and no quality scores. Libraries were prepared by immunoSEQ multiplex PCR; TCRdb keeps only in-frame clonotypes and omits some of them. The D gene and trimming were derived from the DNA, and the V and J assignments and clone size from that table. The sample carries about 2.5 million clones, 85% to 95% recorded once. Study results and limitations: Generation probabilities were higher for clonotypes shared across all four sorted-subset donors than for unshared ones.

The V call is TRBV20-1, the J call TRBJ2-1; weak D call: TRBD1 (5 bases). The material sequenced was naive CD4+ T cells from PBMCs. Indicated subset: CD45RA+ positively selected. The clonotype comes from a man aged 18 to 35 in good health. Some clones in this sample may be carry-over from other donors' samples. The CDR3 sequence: CSAGRGEQFF. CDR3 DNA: TGCAGTGCCGGTAGGGGTGAGCAGTTCTTC.